This T cell receptor beta chain was obtained from a study of Graves' ophthalmopathy and Graves' hyperthyroidism. At the level of the study: The blood sample was drawn at first diagnosis and before any treatment.

PBMCs came from 8.5 to 10 ml of fresh peripheral blood. Amplified TCR beta CDR3 regions were obtained using RNA transcripts as template. Following a first-round RT-PCR that used HTBI primers, a second-round multiplex PCR was carried out. TCRdb ran MiXCR on the multiplex PCR reads and lists one entry per CDR3 protein. This sample has some 370,000 distinct CDR3 sequences; 17% occur once, and the top ten carry roughly 2.4%. This clonotype was seen at least ten times. V lost 4 bases to trimming and J lost 14 bases, with 17 bases between them. CDR3 size: 12 residues. Germline-derived CDR1 and CDR2 are MNHNS and SASEGT.

J is TRBJ1-2 and V is TRBV6-1, with a tentative D call TRBD1 (6 bases). Specimen: peripheral blood. The TCR was taken from an adult woman with stable Graves' hyperthyroidism. This CDR3 reads CASSASGDILTF. The CDR3 nucleotides read TGTGCCAGCAGTGCCTCGGGGGACATCCTAACCTTC.